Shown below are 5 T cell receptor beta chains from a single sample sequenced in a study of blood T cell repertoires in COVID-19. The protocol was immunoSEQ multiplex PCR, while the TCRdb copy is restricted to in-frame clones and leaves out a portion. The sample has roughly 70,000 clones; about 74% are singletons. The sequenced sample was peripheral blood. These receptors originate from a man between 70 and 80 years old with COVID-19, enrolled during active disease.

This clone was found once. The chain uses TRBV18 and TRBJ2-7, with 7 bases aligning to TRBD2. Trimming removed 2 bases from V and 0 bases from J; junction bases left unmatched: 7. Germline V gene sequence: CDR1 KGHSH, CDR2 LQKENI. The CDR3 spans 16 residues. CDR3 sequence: CASSPFIGEGSYEQYF. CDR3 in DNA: TGTGCCAGCTCACCATTCATCGGGGAGGGCTCCTACGAGCAGTACTTC.

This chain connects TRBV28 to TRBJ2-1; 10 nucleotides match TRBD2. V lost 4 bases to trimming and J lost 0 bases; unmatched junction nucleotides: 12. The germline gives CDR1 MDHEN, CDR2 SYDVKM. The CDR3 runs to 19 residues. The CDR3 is CASSWLGLAELNSYNEQFF. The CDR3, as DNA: TGTGCCAGCAGTTGGCTCGGACTAGCGGAGCTCAACTCCTACAATGAGCAGTTCTTC.

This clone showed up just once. The CDR3, as DNA: TGTGCCAGTAGTATGTGGCACGAGCAGTTCTTC. Translated, it gives CASSMWHEQFF. The chain is built from TRBV19 and TRBJ2-1; D unresolved. Between the trimmed V and J ends, which lost 3 bases and 10 bases, there was a span of 7 bases. The germline V gene has CDR1 LNHDA and CDR2 SQIVND (reference sequence). This CDR3 region has 11 residues.

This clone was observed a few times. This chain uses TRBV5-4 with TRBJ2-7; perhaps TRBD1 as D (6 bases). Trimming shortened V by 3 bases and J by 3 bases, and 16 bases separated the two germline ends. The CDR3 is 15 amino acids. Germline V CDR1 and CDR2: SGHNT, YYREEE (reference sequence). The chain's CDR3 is CASSSRGKVFYEQYF. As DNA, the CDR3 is TGTGCCAGCAGCTCAAGGGGGAAGGTATTCTACGAGCAGTACTTC.

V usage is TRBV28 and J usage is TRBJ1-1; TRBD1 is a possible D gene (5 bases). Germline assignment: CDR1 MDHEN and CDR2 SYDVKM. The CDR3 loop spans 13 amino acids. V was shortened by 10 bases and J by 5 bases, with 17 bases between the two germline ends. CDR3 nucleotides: TGTGCCACTGACGGGGGAGGTTTTACTGAAGCTTTCTTT. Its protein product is CATDGGGFTEAFF.